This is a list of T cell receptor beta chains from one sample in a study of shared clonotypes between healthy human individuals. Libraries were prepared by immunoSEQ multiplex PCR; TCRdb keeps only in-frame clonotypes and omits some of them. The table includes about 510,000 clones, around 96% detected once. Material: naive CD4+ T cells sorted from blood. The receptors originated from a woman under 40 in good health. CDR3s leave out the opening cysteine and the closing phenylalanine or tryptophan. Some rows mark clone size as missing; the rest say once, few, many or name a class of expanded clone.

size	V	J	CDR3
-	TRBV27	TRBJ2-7	ASSFFGTNYEQY
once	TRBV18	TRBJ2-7	ASSPRVLAGNYEQY
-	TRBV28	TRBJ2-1	ASRRQGKTSGSYNEQF
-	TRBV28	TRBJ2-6	ASSSGAVSGANVLT
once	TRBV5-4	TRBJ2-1	ASSLSGRSYNEQF
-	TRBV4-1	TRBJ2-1	ASSHTGTSGTNEQF
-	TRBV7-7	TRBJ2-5	ASSLYSGLPYQETQY
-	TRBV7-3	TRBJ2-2	ASSLAPGTGPTGELF
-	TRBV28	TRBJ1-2	ASSPAGTSNYGYT
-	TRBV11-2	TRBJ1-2	ASSFGGRAYGYT
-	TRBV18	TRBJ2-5	ASSPGQQETQY
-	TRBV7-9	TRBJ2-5	ASSLASTQY
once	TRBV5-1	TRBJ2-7	ASSGTLRDSSYEQY
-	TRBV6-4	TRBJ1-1	ASSSTVNTEAF
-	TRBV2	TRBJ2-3	ASSPGQTDTQY
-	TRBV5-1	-	ASSFGDGTYEQY
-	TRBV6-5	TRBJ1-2	ASIPTGGGGYT
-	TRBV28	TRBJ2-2	ASSFYGRLDGAGELF
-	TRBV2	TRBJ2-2	ASRGEGELF
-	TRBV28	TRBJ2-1	ASSRSPSGRYNEQF
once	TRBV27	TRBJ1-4	ASSRYGGTNEKLF
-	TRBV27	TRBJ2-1	ASSQIAGEGREQF
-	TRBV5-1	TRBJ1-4	ASSPETGGGEKLF
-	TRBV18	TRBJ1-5	ASSLSAAGGFGVNQPQH
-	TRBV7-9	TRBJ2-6	ASSPTAAGANVLT
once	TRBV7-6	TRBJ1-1	ASSVGGATEAF
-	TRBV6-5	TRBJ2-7	ASSYQREFGEQY
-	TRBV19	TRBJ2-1	ASSTLDWNEQF
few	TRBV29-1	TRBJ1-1	SVAGRMNTEAF
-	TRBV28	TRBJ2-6	ASSRGGTGANVLT
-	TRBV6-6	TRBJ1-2	ASSYGGSNYGYT
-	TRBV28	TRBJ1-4	ASSLTGYATNEKLF
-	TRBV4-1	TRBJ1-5	ASSQDGGQLNQPQH
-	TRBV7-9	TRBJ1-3	AIPQGLGNTIY
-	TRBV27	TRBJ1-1	ASRGQENTEAF
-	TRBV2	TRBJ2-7	ASRDDRDEQY
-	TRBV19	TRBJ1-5	ASSAQGARTGQPQH
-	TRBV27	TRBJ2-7	ASSAGTSGWYEQY
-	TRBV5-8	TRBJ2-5	ASSSETRTETQY
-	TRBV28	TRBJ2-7	ASSLPGLGPPEQY
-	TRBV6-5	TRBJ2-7	ASSRLAGAPYEQY
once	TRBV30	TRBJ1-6	ACPVEGSNYNSPLH
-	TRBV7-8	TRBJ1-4	ASSLSVLLGKLF
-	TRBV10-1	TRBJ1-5	ASSKDGDSNQPQH
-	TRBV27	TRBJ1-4	ASSPDRTEYEKLF
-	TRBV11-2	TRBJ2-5	ASSSTLGLAGEETQY
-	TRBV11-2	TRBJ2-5	ASRPTSGSQETQY
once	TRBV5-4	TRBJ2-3	ASSHGPDTDTQY
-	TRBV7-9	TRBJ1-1	ASSYMSAGDTEAF
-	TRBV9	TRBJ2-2	ASSRRQSTGELF
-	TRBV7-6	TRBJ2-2	ASSLGSSGNTGELF
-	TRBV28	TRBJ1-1	ASSSATGGEAF
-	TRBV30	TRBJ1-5	AWSPREQQPQH
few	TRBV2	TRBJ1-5	ASGTGGFQPQH